This TCR beta chain was documented in a study of PD-1 blockade in mismatch repair-deficient tumors. Study at large: Enrolled 2013-2016, patients had progressing, pretreated mismatch repair-deficient cancers of about a dozen types.

Every patient had mismatch repair deficiency by PCR or immunohistochemistry. Measured with immunoSEQ multiplex PCR; TCRdb has only the in-frame clones, and not every one. Of roughly 70,000 clones listed, approximately 80% are singletons. Concerning this clone itself: The antigen is not known.

Study results and caveats: Rapid post-treatment expansion, then contraction, generally preceding radiologic response, marked tumor-resident clones.

The germline V gene encodes CDR1 LNHDA and CDR2 SQIVND (reference sequence). The CDR3 consists of 17 residues. Trimming cost V 2 bases and J 4 bases; bases outside gene matches: 11. The chain employs TRBV19 and TRBJ1-1; TRBD1 agrees at 9 bases. This TCR was sampled from an adult with mismatch repair-deficient cancer. The source material was peripheral blood, sampled 2 weeks after starting pembrolizumab. The CDR3 protein is CASSIIGTGSWGTEAFF. CDR3 in DNA: TGTGCCAGTAGTATAATTGGGACAGGGTCCTGGGGCACTGAAGCTTTCTTT.